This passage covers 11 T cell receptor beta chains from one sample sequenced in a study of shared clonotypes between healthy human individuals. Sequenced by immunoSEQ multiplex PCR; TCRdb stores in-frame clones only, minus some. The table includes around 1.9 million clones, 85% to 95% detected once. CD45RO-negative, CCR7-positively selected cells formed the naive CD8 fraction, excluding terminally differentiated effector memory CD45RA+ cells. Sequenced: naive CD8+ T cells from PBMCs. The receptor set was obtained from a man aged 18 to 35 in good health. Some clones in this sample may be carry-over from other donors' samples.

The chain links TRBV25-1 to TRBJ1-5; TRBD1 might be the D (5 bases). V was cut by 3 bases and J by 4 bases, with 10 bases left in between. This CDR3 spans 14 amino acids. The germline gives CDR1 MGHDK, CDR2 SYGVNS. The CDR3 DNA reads TGTGCCAGCAGTGATTGGGGACGAAATCAGCCCCAGCATTTT. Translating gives CASSDWGRNQPQHF.

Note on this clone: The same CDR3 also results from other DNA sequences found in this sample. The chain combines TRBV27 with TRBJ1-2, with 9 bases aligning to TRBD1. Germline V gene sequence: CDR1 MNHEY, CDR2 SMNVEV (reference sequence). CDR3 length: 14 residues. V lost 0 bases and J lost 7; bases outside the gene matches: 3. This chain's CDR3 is CASSLSGTGFGYTF. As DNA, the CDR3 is TGTGCCAGCAGTTTATCCGGGACAGGGTTTGGCTACACCTTC.

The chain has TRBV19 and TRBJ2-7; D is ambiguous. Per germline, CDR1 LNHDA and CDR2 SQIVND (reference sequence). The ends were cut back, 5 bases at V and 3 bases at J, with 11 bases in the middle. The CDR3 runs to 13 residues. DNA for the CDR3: TGTGCCAGTAGTGTAGCCGGCTACTACGAGCAGTACTTC. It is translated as CASSVAGYYEQYF.

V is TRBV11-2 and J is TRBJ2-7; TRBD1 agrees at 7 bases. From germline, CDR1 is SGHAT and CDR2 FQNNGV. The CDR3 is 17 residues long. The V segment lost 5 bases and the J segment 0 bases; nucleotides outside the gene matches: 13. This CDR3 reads CASSPPHGTENSYEQYF. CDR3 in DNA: TGTGCCAGCAGCCCACCTCACGGGACAGAAAACTCCTACGAGCAGTACTTC. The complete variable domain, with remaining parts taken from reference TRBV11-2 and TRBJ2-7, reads EAGVAQSPRYKIIEKRQSVAFWCNPISGHATLYWYQQILGQGPKLLIQFQNNGVVDDSQLPKDRFSAERLKGVDSTLKIQPAKLEDSAVYLCASSPPHGTENSYEQYFGPGTRLTVT.

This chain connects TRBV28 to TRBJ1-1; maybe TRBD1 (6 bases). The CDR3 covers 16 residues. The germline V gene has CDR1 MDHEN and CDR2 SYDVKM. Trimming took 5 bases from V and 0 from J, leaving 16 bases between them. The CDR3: CASSHIREGVNTEAFF. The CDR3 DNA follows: TGTGCCAGCAGTCACATCAGGGAGGGGGTGAACACTGAAGCTTTCTTT.

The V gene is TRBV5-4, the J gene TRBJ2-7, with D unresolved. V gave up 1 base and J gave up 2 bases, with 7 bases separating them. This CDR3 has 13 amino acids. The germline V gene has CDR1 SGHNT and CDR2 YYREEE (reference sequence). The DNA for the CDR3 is TGTGCCAGCAGCTTGAAAGGCGCCTACGAGCAGTACTTC. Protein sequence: CASSLKGAYEQYF.

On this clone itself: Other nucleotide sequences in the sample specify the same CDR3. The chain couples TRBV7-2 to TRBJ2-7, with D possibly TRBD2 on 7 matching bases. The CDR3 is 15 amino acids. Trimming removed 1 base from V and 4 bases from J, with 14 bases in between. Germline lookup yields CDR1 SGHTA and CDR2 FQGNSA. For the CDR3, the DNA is TGTGCCAGCAGCTTAGGGGGGGGCCCCCTTTACGAGCAGTACTTC. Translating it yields CASSLGGGPLYEQYF.

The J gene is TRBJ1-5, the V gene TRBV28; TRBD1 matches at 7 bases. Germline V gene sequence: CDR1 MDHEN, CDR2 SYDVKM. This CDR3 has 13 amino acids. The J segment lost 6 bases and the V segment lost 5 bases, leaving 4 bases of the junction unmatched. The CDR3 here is CASSDRVSQPQHF. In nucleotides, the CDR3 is TGTGCCAGCAGTGACAGGGTTAGTCAGCCCCAGCATTTT.

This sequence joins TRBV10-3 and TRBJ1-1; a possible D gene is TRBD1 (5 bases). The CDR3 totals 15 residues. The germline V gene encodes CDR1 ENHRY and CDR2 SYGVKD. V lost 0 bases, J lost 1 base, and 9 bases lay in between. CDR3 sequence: CAISESGQENTEAFF. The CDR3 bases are TGTGCCATCAGTGAGTCGGGGCAGGAGAACACTGAAGCTTTCTTT.

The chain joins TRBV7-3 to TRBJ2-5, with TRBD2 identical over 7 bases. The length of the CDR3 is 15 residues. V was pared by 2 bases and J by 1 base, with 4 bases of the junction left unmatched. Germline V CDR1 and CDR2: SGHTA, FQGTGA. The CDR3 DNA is TGTGCCAGCAGCTTATTGGGGGGGAGCCAAGAGACCCAGTACTTC. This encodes CASSLLGGSQETQYF.

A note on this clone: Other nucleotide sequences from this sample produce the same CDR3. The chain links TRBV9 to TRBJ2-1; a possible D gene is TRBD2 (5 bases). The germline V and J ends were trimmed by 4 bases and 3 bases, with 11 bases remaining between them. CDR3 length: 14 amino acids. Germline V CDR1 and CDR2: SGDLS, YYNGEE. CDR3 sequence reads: CASSPTGSYNEQFF. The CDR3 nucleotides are TGTGCCAGCAGCCCCACGGGAAGCTACAATGAGCAGTTCTTC.